The entry that follows covers one T cell receptor beta chain sequence. The protocol was immunoSEQ multiplex PCR, while the TCRdb copy is restricted to in-frame clones and leaves out a portion. The table lists 20,000 to 25,000 clones, around four fifths of them singletons. Germline CDR1 SNHLY, CDR2 FYNNEI. The CDR3 spans 13 residues. V was shortened by 8 bases and J by 3 bases, with 13 bases between the two germline ends. These data belong to a study of control samples from healthy donors and cancer patients. The material sequenced was PBMCs. This clonotype was sampled from a man in his 60s with colorectal cancer. The chain combines TRBV2 with TRBJ2-5; D perhaps matches TRBD2 (7 bases). CDR3 loop: CASVSGGEETQYF. The CDR3, as DNA: TGTGCCAGCGTTTCGGGGGGCGAAGAGACCCAGTACTTC.